This TCR beta chain was obtained from a study of cytomegalovirus exposure and HLA in healthy donors. Turning to the study itself: Early release data held about 85 million unique TCRs from HLA-typed donors.

The PCR made use of 60 Vbeta and 13 Jbeta primers. Using immunoSEQ multiplex PCR, the repertoire was profiled, and TCRdb retains in-frame clones only, with some absent. The data show 150,000 to 200,000 clones, around 78% seen once. The CDR3 loop spans 15 amino acids. Trimming removed 4 bases from V and 4 bases from J; junction bases left unmatched: 10. Germline CDR1 and CDR2: SGHAT and FQNNGV. The chain recombines TRBV11-2 with TRBJ2-7; the match to TRBD1 covers 7 bases. This clonotype was obtained from a woman under 40 in good health and CMV-seropositive. The sample was PBMCs. As DNA, the CDR3 is TGTGCCAGCAGCTCACGACAGGGTAGAACGTACGAGCAGTACTTC. This encodes CASSSRQGRTYEQYF.